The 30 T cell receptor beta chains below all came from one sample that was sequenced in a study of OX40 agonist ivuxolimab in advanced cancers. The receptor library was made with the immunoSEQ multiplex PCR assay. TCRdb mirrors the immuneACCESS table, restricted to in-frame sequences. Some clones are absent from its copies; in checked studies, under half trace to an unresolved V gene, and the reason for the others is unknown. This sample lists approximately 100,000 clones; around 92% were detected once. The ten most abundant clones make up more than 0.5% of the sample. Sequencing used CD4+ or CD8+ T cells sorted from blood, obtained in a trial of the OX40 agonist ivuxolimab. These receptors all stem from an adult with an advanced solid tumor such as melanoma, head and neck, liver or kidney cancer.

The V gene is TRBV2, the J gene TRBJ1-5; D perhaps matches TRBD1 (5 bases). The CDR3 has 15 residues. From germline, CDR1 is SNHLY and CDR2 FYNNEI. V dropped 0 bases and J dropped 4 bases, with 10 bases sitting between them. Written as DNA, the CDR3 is TGTGCCAGCAGTGAAGCGGCAGGGCGAAATCAGCCCCAGCATTTT. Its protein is CASSEAAGRNQPQHF.

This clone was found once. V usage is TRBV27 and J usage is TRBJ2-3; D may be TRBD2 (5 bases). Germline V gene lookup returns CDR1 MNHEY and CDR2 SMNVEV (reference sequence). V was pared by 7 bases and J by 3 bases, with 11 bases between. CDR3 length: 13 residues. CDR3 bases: TGTGCCAGCAATAGAGGGCCAACAGATACGCAGTATTTT. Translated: CASNRGPTDTQYF.

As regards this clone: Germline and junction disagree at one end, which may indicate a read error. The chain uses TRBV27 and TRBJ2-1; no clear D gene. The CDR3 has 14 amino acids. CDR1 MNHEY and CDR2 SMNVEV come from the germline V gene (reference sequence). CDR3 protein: CASTLADNYNEQFF. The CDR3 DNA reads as TGTGCCAGCACTTTAGCCGACAACTACAATGAGCAGTTCTTC.

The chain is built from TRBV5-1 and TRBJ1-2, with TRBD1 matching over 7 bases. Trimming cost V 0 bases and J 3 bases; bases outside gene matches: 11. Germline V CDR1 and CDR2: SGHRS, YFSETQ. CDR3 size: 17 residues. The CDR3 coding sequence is TGCGCCAGCAGCTTGGTTGGGACAGCCAACACGCACTATGGCTACACCTTC. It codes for CASSLVGTANTHYGYTF.

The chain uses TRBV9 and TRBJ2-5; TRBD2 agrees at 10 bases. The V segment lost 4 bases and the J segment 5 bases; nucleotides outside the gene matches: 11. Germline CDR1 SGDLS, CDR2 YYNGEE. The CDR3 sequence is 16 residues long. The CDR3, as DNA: TGTGCCAGCAGCCCCCCGGGGGTAGCGGGAGGCGAGACCCAGTACTTC. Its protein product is CASSPPGVAGGETQYF.

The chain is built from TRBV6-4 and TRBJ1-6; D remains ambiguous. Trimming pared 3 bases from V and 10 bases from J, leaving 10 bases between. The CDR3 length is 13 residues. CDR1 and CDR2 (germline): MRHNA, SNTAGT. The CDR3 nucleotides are TGTGCCAGCAGTGAAACAAGGGAGTCACCCCTCCACTTT. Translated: CASSETRESPLHF.

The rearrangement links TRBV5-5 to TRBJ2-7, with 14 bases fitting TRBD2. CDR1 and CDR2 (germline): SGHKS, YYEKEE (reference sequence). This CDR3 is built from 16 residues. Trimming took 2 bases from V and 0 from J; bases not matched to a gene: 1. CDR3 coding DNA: TGTGCCAGCAGCTTAGGGACTAGCGGGGGCTCCTACGAGCAGTACTTC. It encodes CASSLGTSGGSYEQYF. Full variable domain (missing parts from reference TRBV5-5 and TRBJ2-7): DAGVTQSPTHLIKTRGQQVTLRCSPISGHKSVSWYQQVLGQGPQFIFQYYEKEERGRGNFPDRFSARQFPNYSSELNVNALLLGDSALYLCASSLGTSGGSYEQYFGPGTRLTVT.

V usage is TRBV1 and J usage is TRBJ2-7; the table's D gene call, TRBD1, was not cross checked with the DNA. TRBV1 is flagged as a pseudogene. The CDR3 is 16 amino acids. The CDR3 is CTSSQAGWTDTYEQYF. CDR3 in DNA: TGCACCAGCAGCCAAGCCGGTTGGACAGACACCTACGAGCAGTACTTC.

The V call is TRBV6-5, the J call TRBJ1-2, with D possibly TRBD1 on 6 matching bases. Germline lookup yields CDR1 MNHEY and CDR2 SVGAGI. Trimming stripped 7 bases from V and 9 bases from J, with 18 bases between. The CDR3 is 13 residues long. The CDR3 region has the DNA TGTGCCAGCACGTCCGGGACACCCTTAAGCTACACCTTC. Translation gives CASTSGTPLSYTF.

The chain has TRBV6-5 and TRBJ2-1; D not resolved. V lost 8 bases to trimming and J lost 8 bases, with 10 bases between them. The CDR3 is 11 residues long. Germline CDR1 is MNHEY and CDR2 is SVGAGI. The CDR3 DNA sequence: TGTGCCAGCGGTGGTGGCGATGAGCAGTTCTTC. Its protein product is CASGGGDEQFF.

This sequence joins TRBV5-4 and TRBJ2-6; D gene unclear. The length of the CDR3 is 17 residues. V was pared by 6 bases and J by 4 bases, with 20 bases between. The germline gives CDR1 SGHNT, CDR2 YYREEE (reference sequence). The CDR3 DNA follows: TGTGCCAGCACCCCCAGAACCCTCCCGGACGGGGCCAACGTCCTGACTTTC. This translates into CASTPRTLPDGANVLTF. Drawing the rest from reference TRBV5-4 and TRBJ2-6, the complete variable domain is ETGVTQSPTHLIKTRGQQVTLRCSSQSGHNTVSWYQQALGQGPQFIFQYYREEENGRGNFPPRFSGLQFPNYSSELNVNALELDDSALYLCASTPRTLPDGANVLTFGAGSRLTVL.

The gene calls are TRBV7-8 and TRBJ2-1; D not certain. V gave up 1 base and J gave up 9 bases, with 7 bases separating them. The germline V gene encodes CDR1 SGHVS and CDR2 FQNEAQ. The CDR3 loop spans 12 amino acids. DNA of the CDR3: TGTGCCAGCAGCTTAGACCGAAGTGAGCAGTTCTTC. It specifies CASSLDRSEQFF.

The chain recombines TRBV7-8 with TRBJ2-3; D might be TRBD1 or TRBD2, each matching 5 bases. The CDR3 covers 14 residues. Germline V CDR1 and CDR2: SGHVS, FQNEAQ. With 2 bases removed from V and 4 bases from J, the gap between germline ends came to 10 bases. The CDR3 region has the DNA TGTGCCAGCAGCTTAACTAGACAGTCAGATACGCAGTATTTT. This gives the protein CASSLTRQSDTQYF.

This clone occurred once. Written as DNA, the CDR3 is TGTGCCAGCAGCCCGCGTTCGGGACTAGCGGGGGGAACCGGGGAGCTGTTTTTT. It codes for CASSPRSGLAGGTGELFF. This sequence joins TRBV7-2 and TRBJ2-2, with 15 bases fitting TRBD2. This CDR3 is 18 amino acids long. Germline CDR1 is SGHTA and CDR2 is FQGNSA. Unmatched junction bases numbered 9, after V lost 5 bases and J lost 5 bases.

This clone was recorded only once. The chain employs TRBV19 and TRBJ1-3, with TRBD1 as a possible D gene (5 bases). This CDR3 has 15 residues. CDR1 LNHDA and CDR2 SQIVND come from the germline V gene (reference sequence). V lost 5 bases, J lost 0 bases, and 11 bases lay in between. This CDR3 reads CASSEGHSSGNTIYF. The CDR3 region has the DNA TGTGCCAGTAGTGAAGGACATTCCTCTGGAAACACCATATATTTT.

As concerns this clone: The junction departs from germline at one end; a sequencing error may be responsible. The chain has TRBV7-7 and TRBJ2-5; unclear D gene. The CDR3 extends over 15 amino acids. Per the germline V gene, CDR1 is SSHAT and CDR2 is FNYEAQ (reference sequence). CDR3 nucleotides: TGTGCTAGCAGCTCGTCCCCATTGTCCCAAGAGACCCAGTACTTC. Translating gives CASSSSPLSQETQYF.

The CDR3 region has the DNA TGTGCCAGCAGCCGCCTGGCAAGGGGGGATCAGCCCCAGCATTTT. It specifies CASSRLARGDQPQHF. This chain connects TRBV5-4 to TRBJ1-5; possible D gene TRBD1, 6 bases. This CDR3 has 15 residues. Trimming stripped 4 bases from V and 5 bases from J, with 16 bases between. The germline V gene encodes CDR1 SGHNT and CDR2 YYREEE (reference sequence).

DNA for the CDR3: TGTGCCTGGTCCAGGGTTAGGAATGAGCAGTTCTTC. Amino acids: CAWSRVRNEQFF. The chain combines TRBV30 with TRBJ2-1; D might be TRBD1 (5 bases). The germline CDR1 and CDR2 sequences are GTSNPN and SVGIG (reference sequence). CDR3 length: 12 amino acids. V was pared by 5 bases and J by 7 bases, with 12 bases between. The variable domain in full, completed from reference TRBV30 and TRBJ2-1, reads SQTIHQWPATLVQPVGSPLSLECTVEGTSNPNLYWYRQAAGRGLQLLFYSVGIGQISSEVPQNLSASRPQDRQFILSSKKLLLSDSGFYLCAWSRVRNEQFFGPGTRLTVL.

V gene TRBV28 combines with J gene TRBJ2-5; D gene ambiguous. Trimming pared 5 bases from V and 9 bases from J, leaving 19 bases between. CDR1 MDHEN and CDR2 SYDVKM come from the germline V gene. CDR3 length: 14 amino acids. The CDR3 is CASSVRYPPPSQYF. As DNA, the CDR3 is TGTGCCAGCAGTGTCAGATATCCGCCCCCTTCCCAGTACTTC.

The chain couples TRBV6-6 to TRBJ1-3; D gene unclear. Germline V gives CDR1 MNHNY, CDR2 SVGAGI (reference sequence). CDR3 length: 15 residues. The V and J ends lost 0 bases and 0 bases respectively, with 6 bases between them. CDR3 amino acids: CASSYSRSSGNTIYF. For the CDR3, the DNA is TGTGCCAGCAGTTACTCTCGCAGCTCTGGAAACACCATATATTTT.

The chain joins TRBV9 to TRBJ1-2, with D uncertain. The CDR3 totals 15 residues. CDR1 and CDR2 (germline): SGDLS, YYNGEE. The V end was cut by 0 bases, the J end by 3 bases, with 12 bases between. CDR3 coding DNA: TGTGCCAGCAGCGTAGATCCGGGAAAGGACTATGGCTACACCTTC. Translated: CASSVDPGKDYGYTF.

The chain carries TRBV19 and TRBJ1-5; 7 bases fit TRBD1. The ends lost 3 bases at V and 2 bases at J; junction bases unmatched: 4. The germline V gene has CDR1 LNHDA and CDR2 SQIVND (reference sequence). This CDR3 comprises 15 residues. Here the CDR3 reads CASSIRGTGNQPQHF. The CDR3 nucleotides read TGTGCCAGTAGTATCCGCGGGACAGGCAATCAGCCCCAGCATTTT.

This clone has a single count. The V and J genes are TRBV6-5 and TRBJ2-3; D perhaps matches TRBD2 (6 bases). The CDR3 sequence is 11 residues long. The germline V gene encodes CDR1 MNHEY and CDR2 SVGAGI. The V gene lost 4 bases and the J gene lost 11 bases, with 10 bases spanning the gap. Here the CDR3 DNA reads TGTGCCAGCAGTTCGACTAGAGGGCAGTATTTT. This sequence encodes CASSSTRGQYF.

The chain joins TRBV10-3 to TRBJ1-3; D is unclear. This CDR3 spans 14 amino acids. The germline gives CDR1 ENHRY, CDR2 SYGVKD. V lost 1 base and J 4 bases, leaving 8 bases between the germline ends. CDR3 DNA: TGTGCCATCAGTGAGTTTACGGGCGGAAACACCATATATTTT. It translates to CAISEFTGGNTIYF.

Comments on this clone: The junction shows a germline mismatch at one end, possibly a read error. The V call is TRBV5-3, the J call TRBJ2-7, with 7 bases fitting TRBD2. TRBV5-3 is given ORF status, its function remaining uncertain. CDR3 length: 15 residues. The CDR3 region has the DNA TGTGCCAGCAGCTCCGGGCTAGCGGCCTCCTACGAGCAGTACTTC. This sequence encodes CASSSGLAASYEQYF.

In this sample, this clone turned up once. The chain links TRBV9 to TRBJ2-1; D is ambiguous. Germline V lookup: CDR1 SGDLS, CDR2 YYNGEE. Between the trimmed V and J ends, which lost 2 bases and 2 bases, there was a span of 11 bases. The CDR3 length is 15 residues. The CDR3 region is CASSVGYTPYNEQFF. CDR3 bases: TGTGCCAGCAGCGTGGGGTACACCCCCTACAATGAGCAGTTCTTC.

In DNA form, the CDR3 reads TGTGCCAGCAGCTTGGGGGGGAGAGATACGCAGTATTTT. This sequence encodes CASSLGGRDTQYF. This chain connects TRBV5-4 to TRBJ2-3; perhaps D is TRBD1 or TRBD2 (5 bases each). CDR3 length: 13 amino acids. Trimming left V 0 bases short and J 5 bases short, with 7 bases between. Germline lookup yields CDR1 SGHNT and CDR2 YYREEE (reference sequence).

The CDR3 DNA follows: TGCGCCAGCAGCCAAGGGGTAGCGGGAGGGTTAAACAATGAGCAGTTCTTC. This encodes CASSQGVAGGLNNEQFF. The rearrangement uses TRBV4-1 and TRBJ2-1; TRBD2 agrees at 11 bases. CDR1 MGHRA and CDR2 YSYEKL come from the germline V gene. The length of the CDR3 is 17 residues. Trimming removed 1 base from V and 5 bases from J; junction bases left unmatched: 7.

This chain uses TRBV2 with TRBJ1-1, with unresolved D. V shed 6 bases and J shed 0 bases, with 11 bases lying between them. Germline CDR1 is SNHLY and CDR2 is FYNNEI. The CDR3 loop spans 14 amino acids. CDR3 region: CASRSDRLNTEAFF. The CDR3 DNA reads TGTGCCAGCAGGTCTGATAGGTTGAACACTGAAGCTTTCTTT.

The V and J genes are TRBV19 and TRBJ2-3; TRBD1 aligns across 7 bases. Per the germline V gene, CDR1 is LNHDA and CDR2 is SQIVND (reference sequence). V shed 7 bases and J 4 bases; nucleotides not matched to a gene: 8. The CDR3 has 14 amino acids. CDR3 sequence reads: CASTPGQASDTQYF. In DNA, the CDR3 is TGTGCCAGTACCCCAGGACAGGCTTCAGATACGCAGTATTTT.